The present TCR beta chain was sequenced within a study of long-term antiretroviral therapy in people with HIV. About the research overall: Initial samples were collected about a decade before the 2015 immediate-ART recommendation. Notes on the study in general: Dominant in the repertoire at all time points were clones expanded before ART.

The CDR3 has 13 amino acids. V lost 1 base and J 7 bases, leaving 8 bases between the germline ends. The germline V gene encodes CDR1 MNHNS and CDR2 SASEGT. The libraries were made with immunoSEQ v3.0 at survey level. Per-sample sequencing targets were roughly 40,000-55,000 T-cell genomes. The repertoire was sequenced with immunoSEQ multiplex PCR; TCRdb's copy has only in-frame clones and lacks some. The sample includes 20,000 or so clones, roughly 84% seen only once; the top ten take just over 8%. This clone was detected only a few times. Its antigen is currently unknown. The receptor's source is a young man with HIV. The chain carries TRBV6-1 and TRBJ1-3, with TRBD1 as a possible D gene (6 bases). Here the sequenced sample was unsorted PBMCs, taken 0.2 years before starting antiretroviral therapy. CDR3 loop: CASSEVGANTIYF. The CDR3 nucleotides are TGTGCCAGCAGTGAAGTGGGGGCGAACACCATATATTTT.